This paragraph reports one TCR beta chain. This specimen belongs to a study of blood T cell repertoires in COVID-19. Original processing methods: Reference gene primer amplification gave estimated nucleated cell counts. Measured with immunoSEQ multiplex PCR; TCRdb has only the in-frame clones, and not every one. V and J calls and clone size follow that table, whereas D and trimming were derived from the DNA. The repertoire holds approximately 130,000 clones, with roughly 87% as singletons. The sequenced sample was PBMCs or T cells enriched from blood (not recorded which). This receptor was taken from a man younger than 40 who had recovered from COVID-19.

The CDR3 nucleotides read TGTGCCAGTCAGGGAGGACTATACAATGAGCAGTTCTTC. It codes for CASQGGLYNEQFF. V is TRBV19 and J is TRBJ2-1; perhaps TRBD2 as D (6 bases). The CDR3 sequence is 13 residues long. V was trimmed by 8 bases and J by 4 bases, leaving 12 bases between them. Germline CDR1 LNHDA, CDR2 SQIVND (reference sequence).